The present entry profiles one T cell receptor beta chain with its context. This entry comes from a study of blood T cell repertoires in COVID-19. About the research overall: The United States, Italy and Spain were the sources of the acute and convalescent COVID-19 samples. PBMCs, B-cell-depleted T cells, or T cells were the source of the cDNA or gDNA that made up the material.

Methods used by the authors: Scientists estimated how many nucleated cells there were by amplifying reference gene primers. TCRdb keeps only in-frame clones here, not all; method: immunoSEQ multiplex PCR. The D gene and trimming were derived from the DNA, and the V and J assignments and clone size from that table. The table has around 300,000 clones, approximately 93% seen once; the top ten hold around 2.2%. Enrolment of Seattle patients took place during active infection, and they were followed longitudinally. Germline V gene sequence: CDR1 MNHEY, CDR2 SMNVEV (reference sequence). V was shortened by 4 bases and J by 0 bases, with 8 bases between the two germline ends. The CDR3 runs to 14 residues.

The receptor was derived from a woman in her 30s with COVID-19, enrolled during active disease. The chain employs TRBV27 and TRBJ2-3; D unresolved. The sample taken for sequencing was peripheral blood. CDR3 loop: CASSWAVSTDTQYF. The CDR3 nucleotides read TGTGCCAGCAGTTGGGCCGTGAGCACAGATACGCAGTATTTT.